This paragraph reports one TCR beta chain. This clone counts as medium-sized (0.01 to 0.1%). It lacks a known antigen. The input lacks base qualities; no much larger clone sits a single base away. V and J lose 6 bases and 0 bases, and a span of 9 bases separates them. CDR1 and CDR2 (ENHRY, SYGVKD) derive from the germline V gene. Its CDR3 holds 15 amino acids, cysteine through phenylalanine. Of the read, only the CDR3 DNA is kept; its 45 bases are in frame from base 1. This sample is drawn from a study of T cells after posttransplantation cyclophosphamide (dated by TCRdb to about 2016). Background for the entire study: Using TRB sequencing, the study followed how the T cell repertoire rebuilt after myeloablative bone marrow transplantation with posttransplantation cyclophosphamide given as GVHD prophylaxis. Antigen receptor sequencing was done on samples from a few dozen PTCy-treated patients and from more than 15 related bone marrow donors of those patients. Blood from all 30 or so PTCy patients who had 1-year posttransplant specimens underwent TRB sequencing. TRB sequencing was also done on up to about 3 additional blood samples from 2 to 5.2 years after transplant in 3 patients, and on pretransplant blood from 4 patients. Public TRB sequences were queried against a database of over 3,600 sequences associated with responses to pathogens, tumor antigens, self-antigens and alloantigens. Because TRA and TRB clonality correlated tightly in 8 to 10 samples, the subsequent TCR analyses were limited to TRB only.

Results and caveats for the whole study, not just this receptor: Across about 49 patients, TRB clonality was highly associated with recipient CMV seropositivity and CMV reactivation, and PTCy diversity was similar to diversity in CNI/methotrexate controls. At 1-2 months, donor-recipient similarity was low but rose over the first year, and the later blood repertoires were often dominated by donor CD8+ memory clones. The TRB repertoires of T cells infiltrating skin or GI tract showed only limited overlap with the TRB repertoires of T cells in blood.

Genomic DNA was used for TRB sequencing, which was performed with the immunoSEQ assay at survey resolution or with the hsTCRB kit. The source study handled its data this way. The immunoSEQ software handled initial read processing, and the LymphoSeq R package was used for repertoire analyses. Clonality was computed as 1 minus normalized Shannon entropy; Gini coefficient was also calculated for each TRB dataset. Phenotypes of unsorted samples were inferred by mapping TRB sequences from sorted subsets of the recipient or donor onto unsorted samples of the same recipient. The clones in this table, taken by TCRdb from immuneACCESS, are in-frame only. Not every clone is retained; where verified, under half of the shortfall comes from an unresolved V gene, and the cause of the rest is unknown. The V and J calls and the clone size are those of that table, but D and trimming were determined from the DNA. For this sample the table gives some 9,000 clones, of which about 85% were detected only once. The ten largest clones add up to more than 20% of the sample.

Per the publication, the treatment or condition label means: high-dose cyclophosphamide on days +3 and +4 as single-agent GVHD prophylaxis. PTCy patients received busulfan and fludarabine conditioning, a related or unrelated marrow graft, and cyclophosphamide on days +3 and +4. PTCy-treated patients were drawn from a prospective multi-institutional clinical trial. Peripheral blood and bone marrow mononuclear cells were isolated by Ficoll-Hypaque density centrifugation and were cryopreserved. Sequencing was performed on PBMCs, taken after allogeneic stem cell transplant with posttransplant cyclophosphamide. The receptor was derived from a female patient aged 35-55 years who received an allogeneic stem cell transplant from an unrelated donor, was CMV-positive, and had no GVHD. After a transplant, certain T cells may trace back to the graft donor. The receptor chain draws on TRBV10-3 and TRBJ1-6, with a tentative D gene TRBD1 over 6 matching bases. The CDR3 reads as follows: CAISPDSSYNSPLHF. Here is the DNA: TGTGCCATCAGCCCGGACAGCTCCTATAATTCACCCCTCCACTTT.